Listed here is a single T cell receptor (beta chain). Its matching antigen is unknown. This CDR3 is 14 amino acids long. Trimming removed 6 bases from V and 5 bases from J, with 16 bases in between. Germline V lookup: CDR1 MNHNY, CDR2 SVGAGI (reference sequence). The entry originates in a study of shared clonotypes between healthy human individuals. Study information: Each donor's CD8 memory used one plate, CD8 naive two, each CD4 subset three.

Study-level results: The sole specimen, blood, was sampled, and tissue repertoires likely differ. Larger richness was generally estimated for naive than memory subsets.

The data were produced by immunoSEQ multiplex PCR, yet TCRdb's version contains in-frame clones alone and is incomplete. The profile shows millions of clones, approximately 93% of them singletons. Researchers partitioned CD4+ cells into CD45RA+ naive and CD45RA-negative memory subsets. Specimen: naive CD4+ T cells from PBMCs. Subset defined: CD45RA+ positively selected. This sequence joins TRBV6-6 and TRBJ1-1; D uncertain. This TCR derives from a man between 18 and 29 years old in good health. Some clones in this sample may be carry-over from other donors' samples. The DNA for the CDR3 is TGTGCCAGCAGGAGAATTAGGGAAGGGACTGAAGCTTTCTTT. Its protein is CASRRIREGTEAFF.